The present T cell receptor (beta chain) was sequenced within a study of neurological immune-mediated disorders. General observations from the study: The study found the most TCR clonal expansion in HTLV-1-associated myelopathy and the least in multiple sclerosis, below healthy controls. Private repertoires in all groups were suggested, as expanded clones shared no CDR3 amino acid sequences across subjects.

The authors obtained over 200 million TCR-beta sequences from 15-18 subjects per sequencing run. Using its own MiXCR run on the 5' RACE reads, TCRdb lists one record per CDR3 protein. The data contain approximately 41,000 distinct CDR3 sequences, about 14% of them singletons. Libraries from sorted cells used about 970,000 T cells (CD4+ or CD8+). This clonotype was seen at least ten times. What it binds is not known. V was shortened by 3 bases and J by 9 bases, with 15 bases between the two germline ends. Germline CDR1 SQVTM, CDR2 ANQGSEA. The CDR3 contains 13 residues. V gene TRBV29-1 combines with J gene TRBJ2-1; D may match TRBD1 or TRBD2 (6 bases each). This sequence was found in a woman in her sixties with HTLV-1-associated myelopathy (HAM/TSP). What was sequenced was CD4+ T cells from blood. CDR3 protein: CSVERRGSGEQFF. For the CDR3, the DNA is TGCAGCGTTGAGCGGAGGGGGTCGGGTGAGCAGTTCTTC.